This T cell receptor (beta chain) derives from a study of Tregs in tolerant kidney transplant recipients. Related graft donors supplied nonmyeloablative bone marrow transplants, and mixed chimerism was transient. Thawed PBMCs were FACS-sorted into unstimulated CD4+CD25+CD127- regulatory T cells, CD4+CD25- non-regulatory cells, CD4 and CD8 cells. The junction had 7 bases not matched to a gene; V was cut back by 1 base and J by 0 bases. CDR3 length: 18 amino acids. Germline CDR1 SEHNR, CDR2 FQNEAQ (reference sequence). Points from the study as a whole: The small number of patients limits these findings pending further validation. Some patients' samples used different primers over time, so nucleotide sequences weren't comparable. The most relevant donor-specific Treg TCRbeta repertoire apparently came from expansion with activated donor B cells.

This table comes from immunoSEQ multiplex PCR, and its TCRdb copy is limited to in-frame clones, with some not included. This sample has 50,000 to 65,000 clones; around 87% occur once, and the top ten carry approximately 3.9%. Concerning this clone itself: Its antigen is unknown.

The input for sequencing was CD4+ T cells from blood (PBMCs), taken 6 months after the transplant. The origin of this receptor is a human patient who received a combined kidney and bone marrow transplant. The T cells may come from the graft donor. The rearrangement uses TRBV7-9 and TRBJ2-3, with 10 nucleotides matching TRBD2. The CDR3: CASSLGTLAGVSTDTQYF. CDR3 DNA: TGTGCCAGCAGCTTAGGGACGCTAGCGGGGGTAAGCACAGATACGCAGTATTTT.